This T cell receptor beta chain originates from a study of CD4 T cells in relation to SARS-CoV-2 and coronaviruses. Before the COVID-19 pandemic, during about 2011-2019, CD4+ T cells were taken from unexposed donors. Isolation of CD4+ T cells took place after roughly nine days in culture. V dropped 0 bases and J dropped 4 bases, with 8 bases sitting between them. The germline V gene has CDR1 SGHRS and CDR2 YFSETQ. The CDR3 consists of 15 residues. The assay was immunoSEQ multiplex PCR, and TCRdb's table has in-frame clones only and misses some. The table records about 18,000 clones, around three quarters of them present only once. In the case of this clone: Its target is unknown.

General study results and limits: Monoreactive clones expanded significantly more to SARS-CoV-2 than crossreactive clones did.

Material: CD4+ T cells from PBMCs, cultured in vitro. This TCR came from a human donor in good health. The V gene is TRBV5-1, the J gene TRBJ1-6; D remains unclear. Here the CDR3 DNA reads TGCGCCAGCAGCTTGGTGGCGAATTATAATTCACCCCTCCACTTT. It yields the protein CASSLVANYNSPLHF.